These 9 T cell receptor beta chains originate from one sample sequenced in a study of PD-1 blockade in classical Hodgkin lymphoma. Noted time point: cycle 4 day 1 (C4D1), after around six weeks of nivolumab. Every single patient, without exception, relapsed after autologous stem cell transplantation, and brentuximab vedotin exposure varied. TCRdb keeps only in-frame clones here, not all; method: immunoSEQ multiplex PCR. The sample has about 96,000 clones, roughly 91% seen once. Source: peripheral blood mononuclear cells (PBMCs), taken before the fourth cycle of nivolumab. These receptors were collected from a human donor with classical Hodgkin lymphoma.

The J gene is TRBJ2-5, the V gene TRBV28; D gene ambiguous. The CDR3 has 13 residues. Trimming removed 6 bases at V and 4 bases at J, with 12 bases between. Germline values: CDR1 MDHEN, CDR2 SYDVKM. CDR3 coding DNA: TGTGCCAGCAGACCCGACTGGGGAGAGACCCAGTACTTC. It specifies CASRPDWGETQYF.

The V gene is TRBV5-5, the J gene TRBJ2-7, with a possible D match to TRBD1 (6 bases). The CDR3 is made up of 15 amino acids. Germline CDR1 is SGHKS and CDR2 is YYEKEE (reference sequence). V gave up 5 bases and J gave up 2 bases, with 17 bases separating them. The CDR3 DNA sequence: TGTGCCAGCAGTTCACTCCGGGACATGCCCTACGAGCAGTACTTC. Protein sequence: CASSSLRDMPYEQYF.

This chain connects TRBV21-1 to TRBJ2-1. TRBV21-1 is assigned pseudogene status. The CDR3 is 14 residues long. This chain's CDR3 is CASRGEGSYNEQFF. The CDR3 nucleotides are TGTGCCTCCCGGGGAGAGGGGTCCTACAATGAGCAGTTCTTC.

CDR3 bases: TGCGCCAGCAGCTTGGAAGGACAGGGAAATGAAAAACTGTTTTTT. The encoded protein is CASSLEGQGNEKLFF. V usage is TRBV5-1 and J usage is TRBJ1-4, with TRBD1 identical over 8 bases. Germline CDR1 is SGHRS and CDR2 is YFSETQ. The CDR3 has 15 residues. Unmatched junction bases numbered 3, after V lost 0 bases and J lost 5 bases.

The chain joins TRBV6-1 to TRBJ1-4; the D gene is possibly TRBD1 (5 bases). CDR1 MNHNS and CDR2 SASEGT come from the germline V gene. There are 13 residues in the CDR3. V was cut by 4 bases and J by 8 bases, with 11 bases left in between. The CDR3 nucleotides are TGTGCCAGCAGTGGAGGGACGAGGGAAAAACTGTTTTTT. Its translation is CASSGGTREKLFF.

This chain uses TRBV28 with TRBJ1-3; D is uncertain. From germline, CDR1 is MDHEN and CDR2 SYDVKM. The CDR3 sequence is 17 residues long. With 0 bases removed from V and 0 bases from J, the gap between germline ends came to 12 bases. CDR3 DNA sequence: TGTGCCAGCAGTTTATGGGGGATGTGGGGCTCTGGAAACACCATATATTTT. Its translation is CASSLWGMWGSGNTIYF.

The chain has TRBV27 and TRBJ1-2; maybe TRBD1 (5 bases). CDR3 length equals 16 residues. Germline CDR1 and CDR2: MNHEY and SMNVEV (reference sequence). Trimming pared 4 bases from V and 6 bases from J, leaving 21 bases between. The CDR3 bases are TGTGCCAGCAGTTACACCCCTCCGGCGGCGGGGGATGGCTACACCTTC. It yields the protein CASSYTPPAAGDGYTF.

The J gene is TRBJ2-2, the V gene TRBV7-9, with D hard to call. V was clipped by 8 bases and J by 0 bases, with 13 bases between them. This CDR3 region has 15 residues. Germline values: CDR1 SEHNR, CDR2 FQNEAQ (reference sequence). The CDR3 DNA reads TGTGCCAGCCCGCCCCGCAGGTCGAACACCGGGGAGCTGTTTTTT. This encodes CASPPRRSNTGELFF.

J is TRBJ2-1 and V is TRBV5-4; D is unclear. V dropped 4 bases and J dropped 8 bases, with 13 bases sitting between them. CDR3 size: 13 residues. Germline CDR1 is SGHNT and CDR2 is YYREEE (reference sequence). CDR3 in amino acids: CASSPRTLDEQFF. DNA for the CDR3: TGTGCCAGCAGCCCCCGAACGCTTGATGAGCAGTTCTTC.